Given below is one TCR beta chain in context. The record originates from a study of blood T cell repertoires in COVID-19. On the study more broadly: The samples span acute and convalescent COVID-19 from the United States, Italy and Spain.

The method was immunoSEQ multiplex PCR; TCRdb's version includes in-frame clones alone and lacks a portion of them. The sample contains roughly 120,000 clones, about 80% of which appear only once. The V segment lost 4 bases and the J segment 5 bases; nucleotides outside the gene matches: 6. This CDR3 has 14 amino acids. CDR1 and CDR2 from the germline V gene are SGHTA and FQGNSA. This TCR was sampled from a man in his 70s with active or convalescent COVID-19. Input material: peripheral blood. The chain couples TRBV7-2 to TRBJ2-3; 7 positions agree with TRBD1. The DNA for the CDR3 is TGTGCCAGCAGCTCGGTAGGGGGCGTAGATACGCAGTATTTT. Its protein is CASSSVGGVDTQYF. Looking up the rest from reference TRBV7-2 and TRBJ2-3 gives the full variable domain: GAGVSQSPSNKVTEKGKDVELRCDPISGHTALYWYRQSLGQGLEFLIYFQGNSAPDKSGLPSDRFSAERTGGSVSTLTIQRTQQEDSAVYLCASSSVGGVDTQYFGPGTRLTVL.